A single sample is the source of the 14 T cell receptor beta chains below, sequenced in a study of T-cell memory formation after mild COVID-19. TCRdb ran MiXCR on the 5' RACE reads and lists one entry per CDR3 protein. Here the sample spans about 190,000 distinct CDR3 sequences, approximately 16% being singletons. Source material: PBMCs or a T cell subset sorted from them (not recorded which). The receptors derive from an adult woman who had mild COVID-19 (a few samples of this study predate the infection). Cell type and time point are not known.

The gene calls are TRBV21-1 and TRBJ2-6; the table's D call TRBD1 went unverified against the DNA. TRBV21-1 has pseudogene status. This CDR3 region has 15 residues. The CDR3 here is CASSHAGAGANVLTF. For the CDR3, the DNA is TGTGCCAGCAGCCACGCAGGGGCTGGGGCCAACGTCCTGACTTTC.

This clonotype occurred many times. This chain uses TRBV7-9 with TRBJ2-1, with 8 bases matching TRBD2. Germline lookup yields CDR1 SEHNR and CDR2 FQNEAQ (reference sequence). This CDR3 has 17 residues. The trim removed 5 bases at V and 8 bases at J, leaving 17 bases unmatched. In DNA form, the CDR3 reads TGTGCCAGCAGCCCTAACCGAGGACTAGCCCGTTTGGATGAGCAGTTCTTC. Translating it yields CASSPNRGLARLDEQFF. The full variable domain, its missing parts supplied by reference TRBV7-9 and TRBJ2-1, is DTGVSQNPRHKITKRGQNVTFRCDPISEHNRLYWYRQTLGQGPEFLTYFQNEAQLEKSRLLSDRFSAERPKGSFSTLEIQRTEQGDSAMYLCASSPNRGLARLDEQFFGPGTRLTVL.

This clonotype has only a few counts. The V gene is TRBV9, the J gene TRBJ2-1; TRBD2 is a possible D gene (6 bases). The CDR3 has 15 residues. V shed 1 base and J shed 4 bases, with 12 bases lying between them. Germline CDR1 reads SGDLS; CDR2 reads YYNGEE. The CDR3 coding sequence is TGTGCCAGCAGCGTACAGGGAGGACCATACAATGAGCAGTTCTTC. Translated: CASSVQGGPYNEQFF. Full variable domain (rest looked up from reference TRBV9 and TRBJ2-1): DSGVTQTPKHLITATGQRVTLRCSPRSGDLSVYWYQQSLDQGLQFLIQYYNGEERAKGNILERFSAQQFPDLHSELNLSSLELGDSALYFCASSVQGGPYNEQFFGPGTRLTVL.

The rearrangement uses TRBV20-1 and TRBJ2-3; D not certain. The germline V and J ends were trimmed by 6 bases and 0 bases, with 19 bases remaining between them. This CDR3 is built from 16 residues. Looked up from germline, CDR1 is DFQATT and CDR2 is SNEGSKA (reference sequence). The CDR3 protein is CSARKSLLPSTDTQYF. The CDR3 DNA reads as TGCAGTGCCCGTAAATCTCTATTGCCTAGCACAGATACGCAGTATTTT.

The J gene is TRBJ1-2, the V gene TRBV5-1; the D is unclear. The CDR3 contains 11 residues. Trimming left V 3 bases short and J 7 bases short, with 7 bases between. Germline-derived CDR1 and CDR2 are SGHRS and YFSETQ. CDR3 DNA: TGCGCCAGCAGCTATGAGGGTGGCTACACCTTC. It yields the protein CASSYEGGYTF.

This chain uses TRBV12-3 or TRBV12-4 with TRBJ2-7; D gene uncertain. V was shortened by 6 bases and J by 3 bases, with 21 bases between the two germline ends. The CDR3 totals 16 residues. CDR3 sequence: CASSPPPGLGLYEQYF. Here the CDR3 DNA reads TGTGCCAGCAGCCCCCCCCCGGGCCTTGGCCTCTACGAGCAGTACTTC.

At least ten counts were recorded for this clonotype. V usage is TRBV10-3 and J usage is TRBJ2-1; 9 nucleotides match TRBD2. Germline loops: CDR1 ENHRY, CDR2 SYGVKD. CDR3 length: 15 residues. V gave up 2 bases and J gave up 7 bases; unmatched junction bases: 6. The CDR3 nucleotides read TGTGCCATCAGTGAGGAGGGACTAGCCTTAAATGAGCAGTTCTTC. Amino acids: CAISEEGLALNEQFF.

In this sample, this clonotype turned up a few times. This sequence joins TRBV5-1 and TRBJ2-3; D tentatively reads TRBD1 or TRBD2 (5 bases each). V lost 0 bases, J lost 5 bases, and 7 bases lay in between. The CDR3 is 13 residues long. The germline V gene encodes CDR1 SGHRS and CDR2 YFSETQ. The CDR3 nucleotides are TGCGCCAGCAGCTTGGGAGGGGAAGATACGCAGTATTTT. As protein: CASSLGGEDTQYF.

The chain couples TRBV6-2 or TRBV6-3 to TRBJ2-3, with 7 bases identical to TRBD1. Germline CDR1 and CDR2: MNHEY and SVGEGT. This CDR3 is 15 amino acids long. V lost 6 bases, J lost 0 bases, and 6 bases stayed unmatched. The CDR3 bases are TGTGCCAGCAGCCTCAGGGGGTTCAGCACAGATACGCAGTATTTT. It specifies CASSLRGFSTDTQYF.

This clonotype came up a few times. V usage is TRBV18 and J usage is TRBJ1-1; tentatively, D is TRBD1 (5 bases). Germline V CDR1 and CDR2: KGHSH, LQKENI. V was shortened by 3 bases and J by 2 bases, with 16 bases between the two germline ends. This CDR3 is built from 16 residues. CDR3 region: CASSPLLDRTNTEAFF. The CDR3 nucleotides read TGTGCCAGCTCACCCCTTTTAGACAGAACAAACACTGAAGCTTTCTTT.

The CDR3 reads CASSLRQSSTDTQYF. The CDR3 coding sequence is TGTGCCAGCAGCCTTAGACAGTCTAGCACAGATACGCAGTATTTT. The gene calls are TRBV7-3 and TRBJ2-3; TRBD1 is a possible D gene (5 bases). Germline V gene sequence: CDR1 SGHTA, CDR2 FQGTGA. There are 15 residues in the CDR3. Trimming removed 5 bases from V and 0 bases from J, with 12 bases in between.

The V call is TRBV5-4, the J call TRBJ2-5; 10 nucleotides line up with TRBD2. V was pared by 10 bases and J by 6 bases, with 6 bases of the junction left unmatched. The CDR3 length is 12 residues. Germline values: CDR1 SGHNT, CDR2 YYREEE (reference sequence). The DNA for the CDR3 is TGTGCCTCGGGGACTAGCGAAAAGACCCAGTACTTC. This encodes CASGTSEKTQYF.

The chain combines TRBV6-6 with TRBJ2-7; D is possibly TRBD2 (5 bases). Per germline, CDR1 MNHNY and CDR2 SVGAGI (reference sequence). This CDR3 region has 13 residues. Between the trimmed V and J ends, which lost 3 bases and 11 bases, there was a span of 17 bases. The CDR3, as DNA: TGTGCCAGCAGTTATCCGGGAATCATTTGGGAGTACTTC. As protein: CASSYPGIIWEYF.

This clonotype has just a few counts. The chain's CDR3 is CATSDLGTSGTDEQYF. The CDR3 DNA follows: TGTGCCACCAGTGATTTAGGGACTAGCGGGACTGACGAGCAGTACTTC. The chain joins TRBV24-1 to TRBJ2-7; 13 positions agree with TRBD2. The J segment lost 5 bases and the V segment lost 1 base, leaving 4 bases of the junction unmatched. CDR1 is KGHDR and CDR2 is SFDVKD in the germline V gene. This CDR3 has 16 amino acids.